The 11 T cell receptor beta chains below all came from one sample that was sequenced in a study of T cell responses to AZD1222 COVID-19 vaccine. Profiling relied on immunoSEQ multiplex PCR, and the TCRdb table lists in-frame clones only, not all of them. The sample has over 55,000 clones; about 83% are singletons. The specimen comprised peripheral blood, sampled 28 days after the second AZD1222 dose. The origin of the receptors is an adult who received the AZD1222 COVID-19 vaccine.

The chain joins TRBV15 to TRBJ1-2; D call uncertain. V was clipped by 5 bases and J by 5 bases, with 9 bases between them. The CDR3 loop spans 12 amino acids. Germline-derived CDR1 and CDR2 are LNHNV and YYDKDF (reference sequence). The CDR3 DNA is TGTGCCACCAGCCCCAATTGGTATGGCTACACCTTC. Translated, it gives CATSPNWYGYTF.

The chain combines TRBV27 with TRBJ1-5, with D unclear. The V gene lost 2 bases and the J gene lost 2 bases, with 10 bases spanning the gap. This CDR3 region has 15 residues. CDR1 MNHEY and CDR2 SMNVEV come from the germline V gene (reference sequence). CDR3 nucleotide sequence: TGTGCCAGCAGTTTAAGGCCCTTGGGCAATCAGCCCCAGCATTTT. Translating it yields CASSLRPLGNQPQHF.

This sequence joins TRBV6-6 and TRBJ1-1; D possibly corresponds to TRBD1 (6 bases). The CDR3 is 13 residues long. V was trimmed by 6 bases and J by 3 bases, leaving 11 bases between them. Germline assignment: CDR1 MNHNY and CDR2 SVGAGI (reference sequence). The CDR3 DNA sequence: TGTGCCAGCAGCCAAACAGGGTACACTGAAGCTTTCTTT. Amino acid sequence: CASSQTGYTEAFF.

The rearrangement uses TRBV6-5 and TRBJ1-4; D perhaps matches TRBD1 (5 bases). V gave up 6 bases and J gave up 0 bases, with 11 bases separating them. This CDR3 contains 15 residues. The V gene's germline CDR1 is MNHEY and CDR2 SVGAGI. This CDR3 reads CASRDRDTTNEKLFF. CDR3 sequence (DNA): TGTGCCAGCAGAGACAGAGACACAACTAATGAAAAACTGTTTTTT.

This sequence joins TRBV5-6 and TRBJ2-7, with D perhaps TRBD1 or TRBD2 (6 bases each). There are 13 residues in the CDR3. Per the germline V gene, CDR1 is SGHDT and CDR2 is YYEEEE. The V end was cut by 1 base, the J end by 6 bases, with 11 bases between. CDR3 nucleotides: TGTGCCAGCAGCTTGAAGGGGGGTAGCGAGCAGTACTTC. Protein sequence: CASSLKGGSEQYF.

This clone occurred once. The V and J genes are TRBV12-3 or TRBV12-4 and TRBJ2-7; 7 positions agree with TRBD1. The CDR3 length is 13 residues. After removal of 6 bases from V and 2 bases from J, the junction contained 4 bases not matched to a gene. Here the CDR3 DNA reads TGTGCCAGCAGAACAGGGGAAGCCTACGAGCAGTACTTC. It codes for CASRTGEAYEQYF.

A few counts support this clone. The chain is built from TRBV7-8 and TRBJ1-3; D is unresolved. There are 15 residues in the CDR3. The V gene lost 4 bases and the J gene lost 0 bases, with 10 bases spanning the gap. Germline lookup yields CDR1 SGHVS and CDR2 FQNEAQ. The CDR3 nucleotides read TGTGCCAGCAGCTCGTTCCCGAGCTCTGGAAACACCATATATTTT. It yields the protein CASSSFPSSGNTIYF. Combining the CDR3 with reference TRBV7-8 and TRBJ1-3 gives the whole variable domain GAGVSQSPRYKVAKRGQDVALRCDPISGHVSLFWYQQALGQGPEFLTYFQNEAQLDKSGLPSDRFFAERPEGSVSTLKIQRTQQEDSAVYLCASSSFPSSGNTIYFGEGSWLTVV.

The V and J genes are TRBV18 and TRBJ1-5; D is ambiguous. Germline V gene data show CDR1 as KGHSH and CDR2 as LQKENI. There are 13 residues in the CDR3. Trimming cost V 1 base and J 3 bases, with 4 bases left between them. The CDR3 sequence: CASSPHVNQPQHF. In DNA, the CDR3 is TGTGCCAGCTCACCACACGTCAATCAGCCCCAGCATTTT.

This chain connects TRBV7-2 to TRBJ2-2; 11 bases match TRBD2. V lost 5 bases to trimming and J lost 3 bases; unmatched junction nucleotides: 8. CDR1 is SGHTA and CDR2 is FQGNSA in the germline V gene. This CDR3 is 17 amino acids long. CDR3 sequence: CASSPSPGLADTGELFF. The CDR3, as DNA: TGTGCCAGCAGCCCCAGCCCGGGACTAGCGGACACCGGGGAGCTGTTTTTT.

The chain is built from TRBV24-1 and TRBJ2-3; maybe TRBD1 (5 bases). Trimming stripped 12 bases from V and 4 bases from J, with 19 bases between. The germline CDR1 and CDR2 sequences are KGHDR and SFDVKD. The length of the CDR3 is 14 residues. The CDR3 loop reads CAADSSLEPDTQYF. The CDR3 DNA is TGTGCCGCCGACAGTTCCCTGGAGCCAGATACGCAGTATTTT.

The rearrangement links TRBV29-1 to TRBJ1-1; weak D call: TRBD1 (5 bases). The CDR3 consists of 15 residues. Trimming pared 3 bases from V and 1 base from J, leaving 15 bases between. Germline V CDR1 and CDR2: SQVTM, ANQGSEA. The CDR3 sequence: CSVEGMGRGNTEAFF. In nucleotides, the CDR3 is TGCAGCGTTGAGGGGATGGGGCGAGGGAACACTGAAGCTTTCTTT.